This record looks at one TCR beta chain sequence and its context. This specimen comes from a study of T cell responses to AZD1222 COVID-19 vaccine. The CDR3 runs 14 residues. The germline gives CDR1 LNHDA, CDR2 SQIVND (reference sequence). The junction had 6 bases not matched to a gene; V was cut back by 4 bases and J by 3 bases. The table came from immunoSEQ multiplex PCR; TCRdb's copy has only in-frame clones and leaves some out. The repertoire includes more than 110,000 clones, about 93% of them detected once, and approximately 5% sits in the top ten. V gene TRBV19 combines with J gene TRBJ2-7, with TRBD2 matching over 7 bases. The receptor was isolated from an adult in good health. The sequenced sample was peripheral blood, obtained on day 0 of AZD1222 vaccination. This chain's CDR3 is CASSTREGNYEQYF. The CDR3, as DNA: TGTGCCAGTAGTACGAGGGAGGGGAACTACGAGCAGTACTTC.